These 23 T cell receptor beta chains came from one sample sequenced in a study of OX40 agonist ivuxolimab in advanced cancers. Repertoires were generated with immunoSEQ multiplex PCR, while TCRdb's copy carries only in-frame clones and drops some. Of approximately 12,000 clones listed, about 73% are singletons. Sequenced material: CD4+ or CD8+ T cells sorted from blood, taken in a trial of the OX40 agonist ivuxolimab. Every receptor here comes from an adult with an advanced solid tumor such as melanoma, head and neck, liver or kidney cancer.

V gene TRBV6-1 combines with J gene TRBJ2-1; 7 nucleotides line up with TRBD1. CDR1 is MNHNS and CDR2 is SASEGT in the germline V gene. CDR3 length: 13 residues. J lost 5 bases, V lost 10 bases, and 8 bases had no gene match. CDR3 sequence: CATRQGGDNEQFF. The CDR3 DNA follows: TGTGCCACCAGACAGGGTGGGGACAATGAGCAGTTCTTC.

The rearrangement uses TRBV7-6 and TRBJ1-1, with D unresolved. Germline V CDR1 and CDR2: SGHVS, FNYEAQ. This CDR3 is 13 amino acids long. Trimming stripped 1 base from V and 10 bases from J, with 13 bases between. This CDR3 reads CASSLGSAGGAFF. CDR3 coding DNA: TGTGCCAGCAGCTTAGGTTCGGCAGGCGGAGCTTTCTTT.

The CDR3 sequence: CASSPPAGGPKDTQYF. The DNA of the CDR3 is TGTGCCAGCAGCCCACCAGCGGGAGGGCCGAAAGATACGCAGTATTTT. The gene calls are TRBV9 and TRBJ2-3; 10 positions agree with TRBD2. The CDR3 is 16 residues long. Per germline, CDR1 SGDLS and CDR2 YYNGEE. V dropped 4 bases and J dropped 5; count of bases not matched to a gene: 10.

The rearrangement uses TRBV6-6 and TRBJ2-7; 13 bases line up with TRBD2. Germline CDR1 and CDR2: MNHNY and SVGAGI (reference sequence). The CDR3 consists of 15 residues. The J segment lost 2 bases and the V segment lost 6 bases, leaving 4 bases of the junction unmatched. CDR3 region: CASSRGLAGAYEQYF. Here the CDR3 DNA reads TGTGCCAGCAGCCGTGGACTAGCGGGAGCCTACGAGCAGTACTTC.

CDR3 bases: TGTGCCAGCAGCCAAGCACGACAGGGGCGGGATGGCTACACCTTC. It specifies CASSQARQGRDGYTF. The chain is built from TRBV14 and TRBJ1-2; the match to TRBD1 covers 8 bases. Trimming at V came to 1 base and at J to 6 bases, leaving 7 bases not matched to a gene. CDR3 length equals 15 residues. From germline, CDR1 is SGHDN and CDR2 FVKESK.

The chain recombines TRBV27 with TRBJ2-2; no definite D call. Trimming pared 8 bases from V and 6 bases from J, leaving 7 bases between. Germline values: CDR1 MNHEY, CDR2 SMNVEV (reference sequence). The CDR3 covers 11 residues. CDR3 sequence reads: CASSVAGELFF. As DNA, the CDR3 is TGTGCCAGCTCCGTTGCCGGGGAGCTGTTTTTT.

This clone showed up just a few times. The CDR3 loop is CASSVHTGTAYGYTF. CDR3 DNA sequence: TGTGCCAGCAGCGTACATACAGGCACTGCCTATGGCTACACCTTC. The rearrangement links TRBV4-2 to TRBJ1-2; a possible D gene is TRBD1 (5 bases). This CDR3 is built from 15 residues. V lost 5 bases, J lost 4 bases, and 17 bases lay in between. CDR1 is LGHNA, CDR2 YNFKEQ, per germline.

On this clone itself: Additional DNA sequences in this sample encode the identical CDR3. The chain has TRBV6-6 and TRBJ1-1; tentative D call: TRBD1 (5 bases). V was shortened by 0 bases and J by 0 bases, with 8 bases between the two germline ends. CDR3 length: 15 residues. CDR1 and CDR2 (germline): MNHNY, SVGAGI (reference sequence). CDR3 coding DNA: TGTGCCAGCAGTTACTCCCCAGGGTTGAACACTGAAGCTTTCTTT. It translates to CASSYSPGLNTEAFF.

The rearrangement uses TRBV2 and TRBJ2-5, with D perhaps matching TRBD1 (6 bases). Germline CDR1 is SNHLY and CDR2 is FYNNEI. Trimming stripped 6 bases from V and 0 bases from J, with 11 bases between. The length of the CDR3 is 14 residues. CDR3 amino acids: CASSPGQYQETQYF. In DNA, the CDR3 is TGTGCCAGCAGCCCCGGACAGTACCAAGAGACCCAGTACTTC.

The chain has TRBV4-1 and TRBJ2-1; D not resolved. This CDR3 has 17 residues. Germline V gene lookup returns CDR1 MGHRA and CDR2 YSYEKL. Between the trimmed V and J ends, which lost 1 base and 0 bases, there was a span of 13 bases. The CDR3 is CASSQAPRLSSYNEQFF. The CDR3 DNA is TGCGCCAGCAGCCAAGCCCCACGGCTGAGCTCCTACAATGAGCAGTTCTTC.

In its sample, this clone was seen a few times. This may be a read error, as it is one base from a much larger clone. The chain uses TRBV4-2 and TRBJ2-7; unclear D gene. Trimming stripped 1 base from V and 4 bases from J, with 8 bases between. Per germline, CDR1 LGHNA and CDR2 YNFKEQ. The CDR3 has 13 amino acids. CDR3: CASSQVKEYEQYF. The DNA of the CDR3 is TGTGCCAGCAGCCAAGTCAAAGAGTACGAGCAGTACTTC.

The genes are TRBV6-1 and TRBJ1-5, with D unclear. Germline CDR1 reads MNHNS; CDR2 reads SASEGT. CDR3 length equals 15 residues. V gave up 0 bases and J gave up 6 bases, with 12 bases separating them. The CDR3 region is CASSEAVGYLQPQHF. CDR3 DNA: TGTGCCAGCAGTGAAGCAGTCGGTTATCTTCAGCCCCAGCATTTT.

This sequence joins TRBV9 and TRBJ1-3; D might be TRBD1 (5 bases). V gave up 4 bases and J gave up 0 bases, with 14 bases separating them. The CDR3 is 16 residues long. The germline V gene has CDR1 SGDLS and CDR2 YYNGEE. The CDR3 sequence is CASSPRPGSSGNTIYF. The CDR3 DNA reads as TGTGCCAGCAGCCCTCGACCAGGGAGCTCTGGAAACACCATATATTTT.

This rearrangement joins TRBV27 to TRBJ2-5; perhaps TRBD1 as D (5 bases). CDR3 length: 14 amino acids. Trimming left V 3 bases short and J 5 bases short, with 13 bases between. The germline CDR1 and CDR2 sequences are MNHEY and SMNVEV (reference sequence). This CDR3 is CASSLSRAGETQYF. In DNA, the CDR3 is TGTGCCAGCAGTTTGAGCAGGGCCGGCGAGACCCAGTACTTC.

The chain couples TRBV6-1 to TRBJ2-3; D not resolved. Trimming removed 7 bases from V and 2 bases from J, with 7 bases in between. The germline gives CDR1 MNHNS, CDR2 SASEGT. This CDR3 contains 12 residues. CDR3 bases: TGTGCCAGCACCTACTTCACAGATACGCAGTATTTT. This codes for CASTYFTDTQYF.

The chain is built from TRBV6-5 and TRBJ2-5; possible D gene TRBD2, 5 bases. Trimming cost V 5 bases and J 5 bases, with 15 bases left between them. Germline assignment: CDR1 MNHEY and CDR2 SVGAGI. CDR3 size: 14 residues. Here the CDR3 reads CASSEGATQETQYF. CDR3 nucleotides: TGTGCCAGCAGTGAGGGAGCCACTCAGGAGACCCAGTACTTC.

The chain is built from TRBV6-1 and TRBJ1-3; no clear D. CDR1 is MNHNS, CDR2 SASEGT, per germline. Trimming cost V 1 base and J 0 bases, with 7 bases left between them. CDR3 length equals 15 residues. For the CDR3, the DNA is TGTGCCAGCAGTGAAGAATGGGGCTCTGGAAACACCATATATTTT. This translates into CASSEEWGSGNTIYF.

By its share, this clone is medium-sized. The chain joins TRBV6-1 to TRBJ1-2; perhaps TRBD1 as D (5 bases). The ends were cut back, 6 bases at V and 4 bases at J, with 18 bases in the middle. The CDR3 runs 15 residues. Germline V gives CDR1 MNHNS, CDR2 SASEGT. The CDR3 is CASSVHTGTAYGYTF. The CDR3 DNA is TGTGCCAGCAGCGTACATACAGGCACTGCCTATGGCTACACCTTC.

The chain employs TRBV27 and TRBJ1-2; D is uncertain. In germline, CDR1 is MNHEY, CDR2 SMNVEV (reference sequence). Between the trimmed V and J ends, which lost 5 bases and 6 bases, there was a span of 13 bases. CDR3 length: 13 residues. CDR3 sequence: CASSTSWLDGYTF. In nucleotides, the CDR3 is TGTGCCAGCAGTACCTCGTGGTTAGATGGCTACACCTTC.

The rearrangement uses TRBV9 and TRBJ2-2; D assignment may be TRBD1 or TRBD2 (5 bases each). The CDR3 length is 13 residues. Germline loops: CDR1 SGDLS, CDR2 YYNGEE. Trimming left V 3 bases short and J 6 bases short, with 9 bases between. The CDR3 bases are TGTGCCAGCAGCGGCCGAGGGGCCGGGGAGCTGTTTTTT. Protein product: CASSGRGAGELFF.

The V gene is TRBV7-9, the J gene TRBJ1-2, with 7 bases that match TRBD1. The CDR3 sequence is 12 residues long. Germline V gene data show CDR1 as SEHNR and CDR2 as FQNEAQ (reference sequence). V lost 1 base, J lost 7 bases, and 0 bases stayed unmatched. Here the CDR3 reads CASSLDRGGYTF. As DNA, the CDR3 is TGTGCCAGCAGCTTAGACAGGGGTGGCTACACCTTC.

The CDR3 loop reads CASSFPTSGRSYEQYF. Here the CDR3 DNA reads TGTGCCAGCAGTTTCCCAACTAGCGGACGCTCCTACGAGCAGTACTTC. This chain uses TRBV28 with TRBJ2-7, with TRBD2 matching over 8 bases. V trimming: 3 bases; J trimming: 0 bases; junction bases outside the gene matches: 7. Germline loops: CDR1 MDHEN, CDR2 SYDVKM. This CDR3 contains 16 residues.

The rearrangement joins TRBV29-1 to TRBJ2-2; no clear D gene. Germline-derived CDR1 and CDR2 are SQVTM and ANQGSEA. The length of the CDR3 is 13 residues. The V end was cut by 5 bases, the J end by 0 bases, with 7 bases between. The CDR3 DNA reads TGCAGCGTTCTGAGAACGAACACCGGGGAGCTGTTTTTT. This translates into CSVLRTNTGELFF.